The T cell receptor (beta chain) described here comes from a study of STAT5B mutations in CD4+ large granular lymphocyte leukemia. Regarding the study as a whole: Main leukemic clonotypes were patient-specific, but more than 20% appeared at low frequency elsewhere.

Turning to this clone: The antigen remains unidentified.

Data came from immunoSEQ multiplex PCR; TCRdb stores just in-frame clones and leaves some out. The sample records about 32,000 clones, 70% to 80% being singletons. Germline V gene lookup returns CDR1 GTSNPN and CDR2 SVGIG (reference sequence). V shed 0 bases and J shed 4 bases, with 6 bases lying between them. The CDR3 sequence is 12 residues long. The genes are TRBV30 and TRBJ1-2, with D maybe TRBD1 (6 bases). Specimen: CD4+ T cells from blood buffy coats. The clonotype was recovered from a human donor in good health. The chain's CDR3 is CAWSVGGYGYTF. The DNA of the CDR3 is TGTGCCTGGAGTGTAGGGGGCTATGGCTACACCTTC.